The 7 T cell receptor beta chains in this list originate from one sample, sequenced in a study of blood T cell repertoires in COVID-19. Assay: immunoSEQ multiplex PCR; the TCRdb copy retains only in-frame clones and omits some. The sample records just over 95,000 clones, about 86% being singletons. What was sequenced was peripheral blood. The receptors were gathered from a man in his 60s with acute or convalescent COVID-19.

The V call is TRBV18, the J call TRBJ2-2; D not resolved. Germline CDR1 and CDR2: KGHSH and LQKENI. V was shortened by 3 bases and J by 1 base, with 12 bases between the two germline ends. The CDR3 covers 16 residues. CDR3 in amino acids: CASSPLTLENTGELFF. The CDR3 DNA reads as TGTGCCAGCTCACCTTTGACTCTTGAGAACACCGGGGAGCTGTTTTTT.

V gene TRBV3-1 (or the pseudogene TRBV3-2) combines with J gene TRBJ1-1; 9 nucleotides align to TRBD1. This CDR3 has 15 residues. Germline V gene lookup returns CDR1 LGHDT and CDR2 YNNKEL (reference sequence). The V gene end was trimmed by 5 bases and the J gene end by 6 bases; junction bases not matched to a gene: 10. CDR3 DNA sequence: TGTGCCAGCAGCTTTCCGGGACAGGGAAGATCTGAAGCTTTCTTT. Protein sequence: CASSFPGQGRSEAFF.

J is TRBJ1-2 and V is TRBV6-5, with D possibly matching TRBD1 (5 bases). Germline-derived CDR1 and CDR2 are MNHEY and SVGAGI. CDR3 length equals 13 residues. With 4 bases removed from V and 2 bases from J, the gap between germline ends came to 8 bases. The CDR3 region is CASSSGGNYGYTF. In nucleotides, the CDR3 is TGTGCCAGCAGTTCTGGGGGGAACTATGGCTACACCTTC.

This clone appeared a single time. The genes are TRBV5-6 and TRBJ1-1, with D tentatively TRBD1 (6 bases). From germline, CDR1 is SGHDT and CDR2 YYEEEE. The CDR3 contains 13 residues. V lost 4 bases and J 6 bases, leaving 13 bases between the germline ends. The CDR3 bases are TGTGCCAGCAGCCTCGACAGGAGCGCTGAAGCTTTCTTT. Residues: CASSLDRSAEAFF.

J is TRBJ2-1 and V is TRBV5-1; no reliable D call. The CDR3 length is 12 residues. CDR1 is SGHRS, CDR2 YFSETQ, per germline. With 0 bases removed from V and 9 bases from J, the gap between germline ends came to 7 bases. The chain's CDR3 is CASSLGASEQFF. The DNA of the CDR3 is TGCGCCAGCAGCTTGGGGGCGAGTGAGCAGTTCTTC. Filled out from reference TRBV5-1 and TRBJ2-1, the complete variable domain reads KAGVTQTPRYLIKTRGQQVTLSCSPISGHRSVSWYQQTPGQGLQFLFEYFSETQRNKGNFPGRFSGRQFSNSRSEMNVSTLELGDSALYLCASSLGASEQFFGPGTRLTVL.

The genes are TRBV5-6 and TRBJ2-5; D is undetermined. The length of the CDR3 is 12 residues. Germline lookup yields CDR1 SGHDT and CDR2 YYEEEE. V lost 5 bases to trimming and J lost 13 bases, with 18 bases between them. The DNA for the CDR3 is TGTGCCAGCAGTCCTAGTGACGGAGCCACGTACTTC. It yields the protein CASSPSDGATYF.

The chain links TRBV11-2 to TRBJ2-2; 10 nucleotides agree with TRBD2. V dropped 1 base and J dropped 1; count of bases not matched to a gene: 6. This CDR3 is 18 amino acids long. The germline V gene encodes CDR1 SGHAT and CDR2 FQNNGV. The CDR3 loop is CASSLATRLAGNTGELFF. The CDR3 nucleotides are TGTGCCAGCAGCTTAGCAACTCGACTAGCGGGGAACACCGGGGAGCTGTTTTTT.